The 29 T cell receptor beta chains below all came from one sample that was sequenced in a study of blood T cells in healthy people across ages. Primed by a sample-barcoded 5' primer and a J-beta primer mix, a second PCR proceeded for about 7 to 12 cycles. TCRdb itself ran the 5' RACE reads through MiXCR, one entry per CDR3 protein. Of roughly 1,500,000 distinct CDR3 sequences listed, 30% to 35% are singletons. Sequenced: blood. The receptor set was obtained from a woman in her thirties in good health.

The DNA for the CDR3 is TGTGCCAGCAGTTTAGGGGGACAGGTTGAAGCTTTCTTT. As protein: CASSLGGQVEAFF. This chain connects TRBV12-3 or TRBV12-4 to TRBJ1-1, with 8 bases matching TRBD1. Trimming removed 1 base from V and 7 bases from J; junction bases left unmatched: 2. The CDR3 is 13 amino acids.

This clonotype was seen only a few times. The V gene is TRBV20-1, the J gene TRBJ2-7; 7 nucleotides align to TRBD2. After removal of 6 bases from V and 2 bases from J, the junction contained 7 bases not matched to a gene. Germline loops: CDR1 DFQATT, CDR2 SNEGSKA (reference sequence). The CDR3 length is 13 residues. CDR3 region: CSAPLRGAYEQYF. The CDR3 nucleotides read TGCAGTGCCCCGCTACGGGGGGCCTACGAGCAGTACTTC.

The chain employs TRBV20-1 and TRBJ2-2; unclear D gene. Germline lookup yields CDR1 DFQATT and CDR2 SNEGSKA (reference sequence). CDR3 size: 16 residues. The V gene lost 2 bases and the J gene lost 2 bases, with 15 bases spanning the gap. The CDR3 region has the DNA TGCAGTGCTAGATTTTTGAGGAGCCCTAACACCGGGGAGCTGTTTTTT. Protein sequence: CSARFLRSPNTGELFF.

This chain links TRBV5-1 with TRBJ2-5; D gene unclear. CDR1 and CDR2 (germline): SGHRS, YFSETQ. The CDR3 has 13 amino acids. Trimming shortened V by 7 bases and J by 5 bases, and 15 bases separated the two germline ends. The CDR3 spells CASGPGWYETQYF. CDR3 nucleotides: TGCGCCAGCGGACCTGGATGGTACGAGACCCAGTACTTC.

This clonotype appeared a few times. The chain links TRBV2 to TRBJ2-3, with D possibly matching TRBD1 (5 bases). Trimming stripped 7 bases from V and 6 bases from J, with 14 bases between. CDR3 size: 13 residues. CDR1 and CDR2 (germline): SNHLY, FYNNEI. This CDR3 is CASTQEDKDTQYF. CDR3 DNA sequence: TGTGCCAGCACCCAAGAGGACAAGGATACGCAGTATTTT.

The chain has TRBV6-1 and TRBJ2-3; no definite D call. CDR3 length: 15 amino acids. Germline CDR1 reads MNHNS; CDR2 reads SASEGT. V was pared by 8 bases and J by 2 bases, with 17 bases between. The CDR3 region is CASSESIHPTDTQYF. In nucleotides, the CDR3 is TGTGCCAGCTCTGAGAGTATCCATCCCACAGATACGCAGTATTTT.

This clonotype has ten or more counts. The genes are TRBV3-1 and TRBJ2-7; D possibly corresponds to TRBD2 (5 bases). The V end was cut by 1 base, the J end by 7 bases, with 11 bases between. Germline CDR1 is LGHDT and CDR2 is YNNKEL (reference sequence). The CDR3 length is 13 residues. The chain's CDR3 is CASSQGLAREQYF. CDR3 in DNA: TGTGCCAGCAGCCAAGGGTTAGCGAGGGAGCAGTACTTC.

This chain joins TRBV5-1 and TRBJ1-1; D remains ambiguous. V was shortened by 0 bases and J by 3 bases, with 6 bases between the two germline ends. The CDR3 is 13 amino acids. CDR1 and CDR2 from the germline V gene are SGHRS and YFSETQ. The CDR3 sequence is CASSLAYYTEAFF. CDR3 coding DNA: TGCGCCAGCAGCTTGGCGTATTACACTGAAGCTTTCTTT.

This clonotype has more than one count but fewer than ten. The V and J genes are TRBV15 and TRBJ2-2, with D tentatively TRBD1 (5 bases). The CDR3 sequence is 16 residues long. Per the germline V gene, CDR1 is LNHNV and CDR2 is YYDKDF (reference sequence). Trimming stripped 0 bases from V and 0 bases from J, with 8 bases between. CDR3 region: CATSREQGPNTGELFF. The CDR3 region has the DNA TGTGCCACCAGCAGAGAGCAGGGTCCGAACACCGGGGAGCTGTTTTTT.

The table lists this clonotype with a few counts. The chain combines TRBV29-1 with TRBJ2-1; D not certain. CDR3 length equals 11 residues. Deletions cut 4 bases from V and 9 bases from J, with 10 bases between. Germline lookup yields CDR1 SQVTM and CDR2 ANQGSEA. The CDR3 sequence: CSVVGGGEQFF. In nucleotides, the CDR3 is TGCAGCGTTGTAGGTGGTGGTGAGCAGTTCTTC.

The rearrangement uses TRBV6-6 and TRBJ2-1; the D gene is possibly TRBD2 (5 bases). Trimming took off 8 bases at V and 3 bases at J, with 8 bases between the two ends. The CDR3 covers 12 residues. The germline gives CDR1 MNHNY, CDR2 SVGAGI (reference sequence). CDR3: CASEDFYNEQFF. The CDR3 nucleotides read TGTGCCAGCGAGGACTTCTACAATGAGCAGTTCTTC.

The chain recombines TRBV7-3 with TRBJ2-1, with 11 nucleotides matching TRBD2. The CDR3 totals 15 residues. V was pared by 5 bases and J by 5 bases, with 5 bases of the junction left unmatched. Germline V gene lookup returns CDR1 SGHTA and CDR2 FQGTGA. The CDR3 region has the DNA TGTGCCAGCAGCCCCACTAGCGGGAGCAACAATGAGCAGTTCTTC. Translating it yields CASSPTSGSNNEQFF.

As DNA, the CDR3 is TGTGCCAGCAGCCAAAGTGGAGGCGGGGGGGCTGGGAATGAGCAGTTCTTC. Amino acid sequence: CASSQSGGGGAGNEQFF. The chain recombines TRBV7-9 with TRBJ2-1; 9 positions match TRBD2. Germline CDR1 reads SEHNR; CDR2 reads FQNEAQ (reference sequence). The junction had 15 bases not matched to a gene; V was cut back by 5 bases and J by 7 bases. The CDR3 totals 17 residues.

This clonotype was seen repeatedly, ten times or more. The CDR3 here is CAISDGRTGAVSSYNEQFF. The CDR3 nucleotides are TGTGCCATCAGTGACGGGAGGACAGGGGCTGTTAGCTCCTACAATGAGCAGTTCTTC. The chain joins TRBV10-3 to TRBJ2-1; 9 positions agree with TRBD1. The germline V gene has CDR1 ENHRY and CDR2 SYGVKD. V lost 3 bases, J lost 0 bases, and 12 bases stayed unmatched. This CDR3 has 19 amino acids.

Remarks on this clonotype: At one of its ends the junction is not consistent with the germline gene, which may arise from a read error. The CDR3, as DNA: TGTGCCAGCAGTGAGCCAGCCCGGAGCTCCTACAATGAGCGGTTCTTC. This sequence encodes CASSEPARSSYNERFF. The chain couples TRBV6-1 to TRBJ2-1; D is unclear. CDR1 is MNHNS and CDR2 is SASEGT in the germline V gene. This CDR3 spans 16 amino acids.

The J gene is TRBJ2-7, the V gene TRBV9, with TRBD2 identical over 9 bases. The trim removed 4 bases at V and 5 bases at J, leaving 4 bases unmatched. Germline V lookup: CDR1 SGDLS, CDR2 YYNGEE. The CDR3 length is 13 residues. CDR3 in amino acids: CASSPSGVDEQYF. The CDR3 bases are TGTGCCAGCAGCCCTAGCGGGGTTGACGAGCAGTACTTC.

The chain combines TRBV30 with TRBJ2-3; D gene uncertain. Trimming took 0 bases from V and 2 from J, leaving 6 bases between them. Germline CDR1 GTSNPN, CDR2 SVGIG (reference sequence). The CDR3 has 13 residues. The CDR3 DNA follows: TGTGCCTGGAGTGTAGCCTACACAGATACGCAGTATTTT. Its translation is CAWSVAYTDTQYF.

This clonotype was found a few times. This chain connects TRBV2 to TRBJ1-2, with no clear D. CDR1 and CDR2 from the germline V gene are SNHLY and FYNNEI. Trimming took off 3 bases at V and 7 bases at J, with 6 bases between the two ends. The CDR3 spans 11 residues. The DNA of the CDR3 is TGTGCCAGCAGTGACGGGAGTGGCTACACCTTC. This translates into CASSDGSGYTF.

In this sample, this clonotype turned up a few times. The gene calls are TRBV28 and TRBJ2-5; 14 positions match TRBD2. After removal of 3 bases from V and 3 bases from J, the junction contained 6 bases not matched to a gene. From germline, CDR1 is MDHEN and CDR2 SYDVKM. The CDR3 has 17 residues. The DNA for the CDR3 is TGTGCCAGCAGTTTCCCTGGACTAGCGGGAGGAAAAGAGACCCAGTACTTC. Encoded protein: CASSFPGLAGGKETQYF.

This clonotype turned up a few times. This sequence joins TRBV2 and TRBJ2-7; a weak D match, TRBD2 (6 bases). This CDR3 comprises 14 residues. The V gene's germline CDR1 is SNHLY and CDR2 FYNNEI. V lost 7 bases and J lost 3, with 16 bases in between. The CDR3 region has the DNA TGTGCCAGCATTCCTGCGGGACTTAGCTACGAGCAGTACTTC. It is translated as CASIPAGLSYEQYF. Drawing the rest from reference TRBV2 and TRBJ2-7, the complete variable domain is EPEVTQTPSHQVTQMGQEVILRCVPISNHLYFYWYRQILGQKVEFLVSFYNNEISEKSEIFDDQFSVERPDGSNFTLKIRSTKLEDSAMYFCASIPAGLSYEQYFGPGTRLTVT.

Only a few counts were recorded for this clonotype. The rearrangement uses TRBV5-1 and TRBJ2-1; weak D call: TRBD2 (6 bases). The CDR3 totals 15 residues. Germline-derived CDR1 and CDR2 are SGHRS and YFSETQ. The V gene lost 1 base and the J gene lost 0 bases, with 8 bases spanning the gap. CDR3 sequence: CASSLREPSYNEQFF. The CDR3, as DNA: TGCGCCAGCAGCTTGCGGGAGCCCTCCTACAATGAGCAGTTCTTC.

This clonotype was observed many times. This chain connects TRBV29-1 to TRBJ2-7, with a weak D call TRBD1 (6 bases). The CDR3 runs 13 residues. V shed 6 bases and J shed 2 bases, with 14 bases lying between them. In germline, CDR1 is SQVTM, CDR2 ANQGSEA. CDR3 coding DNA: TGCAGCGTGGCTAGGGGGTCCCCCTACGAGCAGTACTTC. Its protein is CSVARGSPYEQYF.

The V call is TRBV5-1, the J call TRBJ1-2; D call uncertain. Per the germline V gene, CDR1 is SGHRS and CDR2 is YFSETQ. V was shortened by 6 bases and J by 7 bases, with 16 bases between the two germline ends. The CDR3 loop spans 13 amino acids. This chain's CDR3 is CASTQDMGCGYTF. In DNA form, the CDR3 reads TGCGCCAGCACCCAAGACATGGGCTGTGGCTACACCTTC.

This sequence joins TRBV20-1 and TRBJ2-5; 12 bases agree with TRBD2. This CDR3 has 14 amino acids. CDR1 is DFQATT, CDR2 SNEGSKA, per germline (reference sequence). Losses at the gene ends were 5 bases for V and 5 bases for J; bases not matched to a gene: 6. CDR3: CSALWTSGTETQYF. CDR3 DNA: TGCAGTGCTCTTTGGACTAGCGGGACCGAGACCCAGTACTTC.

The V and J genes are TRBV21-1 and TRBJ1-1. TRBV21-1 is an annotated pseudogene. The CDR3 consists of 12 residues. CDR3 loop: CASSKERTEAFF. The CDR3 nucleotides read TGTGCCAGCAGCAAAGAAAGGACTGAAGCTTTCTTT.

V gene TRBV4-2 combines with J gene TRBJ1-6, with a possible D match to TRBD1 (5 bases). Germline V CDR1 and CDR2: LGHNA, YNFKEQ. V was shortened by 4 bases and J by 11 bases, with 15 bases between the two germline ends. The CDR3 spans 14 residues. The CDR3 DNA reads as TGTGCCAGCAGCCCAGCAGAAGGGGCGGCACCCCTCCACTTT. Protein sequence: CASSPAEGAAPLHF.

CDR3 coding DNA: TGTGCCAGCAGCTTAGCGGGGTACGGAGCTAACTATGGCTACACCTTC. This sequence encodes CASSLAGYGANYGYTF. V is TRBV7-2 and J is TRBJ1-2; the D is unclear. V dropped 0 bases and J dropped 0 bases, with 11 bases sitting between them. The germline CDR1 and CDR2 sequences are SGHTA and FQGNSA. This CDR3 comprises 16 residues.

The CDR3 reads CASAATGPNEAFF. The DNA of the CDR3 is TGCGCCAGCGCTGCGACAGGGCCCAATGAAGCTTTCTTT. This chain uses TRBV10-2 with TRBJ1-1, with 7 bases that match TRBD1. CDR3 length: 13 residues. V shed 8 bases and J 7 bases; nucleotides not matched to a gene: 10. Germline lookup yields CDR1 WSHSY and CDR2 SAAADI.

This clonotype was picked up many times. V usage is TRBV14 and J usage is TRBJ2-7; no clear D gene. The germline V and J ends were trimmed by 1 base and 5 bases, with 12 bases remaining between them. This CDR3 is 14 amino acids long. In germline, CDR1 is SGHDN, CDR2 FVKESK. CDR3 sequence (DNA): TGTGCCAGCAGCCAAGTGGCCAGGATGAACGAGCAGTACTTC. This gives the protein CASSQVARMNEQYF.